One and the same sample provided the 9 T cell receptor beta chains below, sequenced in a study of Ad26.COV2.S vaccination and SARS-CoV-2 variants (dated by TCRdb to the early 2020s). Library preparation employed the immunoSEQ multiplex PCR assay. The immuneACCESS repertoire file appears here via TCRdb, limited to in-frame rearrangements. These files lack a portion of the clones; in checked studies, under half of the deficit traces to unresolved V genes, and the cause of the others is not known. The sample table records around 340,000 clones; about 87% of these occur just once. Approximately 5.9% of the sample rests with the top ten. What the treatment or condition label conveys for this sample: some 20 received Ad26.COV2.S at low or high dose, single or two shots; 5 received placebo; per-sample allocation not given. For vaccine and placebo recipients, the sequenced repertoires came from samples collected on day 63 after the first injection.

The sequenced sample was peripheral blood, obtained in a trial of Ad26.COV2.S vaccine versus placebo. These receptors all stem from a person aged 18-65 years who received the Ad26.COV2.S COVID-19 vaccine or a placebo.

The chain joins TRBV5-1 to TRBJ2-3; D is undetermined. The CDR3 consists of 11 residues. Germline CDR1 reads SGHRS; CDR2 reads YFSETQ. Trimming left V 2 bases short and J 6 bases short, with 4 bases between. The CDR3 protein is CASSFRDTQYF. For the CDR3, the DNA is TGCGCCAGCAGCTTCCGGGATACGCAGTATTTT.

The chain recombines TRBV29-1 with TRBJ2-3, with D possibly TRBD2 on 7 matching bases. CDR1 and CDR2 (germline): SQVTM, ANQGSEA. Deletions cut 2 bases from V and 3 bases from J, with 9 bases between. This CDR3 spans 13 amino acids. The CDR3 spells CSVEKGGTDTQYF. The CDR3 DNA reads as TGCAGCGTTGAAAAGGGGGGGACAGATACGCAGTATTTT.

This chain joins TRBV5-1 and TRBJ2-4; 8 nucleotides align to TRBD2. This CDR3 contains 15 residues. V lost 5 bases to trimming and J lost 6 bases; unmatched junction nucleotides: 10. Germline V CDR1 and CDR2: SGHRS, YFSETQ. CDR3 region: CASRDGGAVLNIQYF. CDR3 bases: TGCGCCAGCAGAGACGGGGGGGCCGTTTTAAACATTCAGTACTTC. Full variable domain (outside the CDR3, taken from reference TRBV5-1 and TRBJ2-4): KAGVTQTPRYLIKTRGQQVTLSCSPISGHRSVSWYQQTPGQGLQFLFEYFSETQRNKGNFPGRFSGRQFSNSRSEMNVSTLELGDSALYLCASRDGGAVLNIQYFGAGTRLSVL.

This chain connects TRBV19 to TRBJ1-4; D is perhaps TRBD1 (5 bases). This CDR3 is 14 amino acids long. V was clipped by 5 bases and J by 8 bases, with 15 bases between them. Germline CDR1 LNHDA, CDR2 SQIVND (reference sequence). The CDR3 is CASSPRDSQEKLFF. CDR3 nucleotides: TGTGCCAGTAGTCCGCGGGACTCCCAGGAAAAACTGTTTTTT.

The CDR3 loop is CASSSHKGDTEAFF. CDR3 coding DNA: TGTGCCAGCAGCTCCCATAAGGGTGACACTGAAGCTTTCTTT. The chain couples TRBV7-8 to TRBJ1-1; D gene ambiguous. Germline V gene lookup returns CDR1 SGHVS and CDR2 FQNEAQ. This CDR3 has 14 amino acids. V lost 4 bases to trimming and J lost 3 bases, with 12 bases between them.

The chain employs TRBV7-9 and TRBJ1-2; D is unresolved. The germline CDR1 and CDR2 sequences are SEHNR and FQNEAQ (reference sequence). The V end lost 4 bases, the J end lost 5 bases, and 20 bases lay between the germline ends. The CDR3 covers 16 residues. The CDR3 protein is CASSSFRAAKNYGYTF. The CDR3 coding sequence is TGTGCCAGCAGCTCGTTCCGGGCCGCCAAAAATTATGGCTACACCTTC.

The V gene is TRBV5-1, the J gene TRBJ1-4; TRBD1 matches at 7 bases. Looked up from germline, CDR1 is SGHRS and CDR2 is YFSETQ. This CDR3 has 16 amino acids. The V gene end was trimmed by 0 bases and the J gene end by 4 bases; junction bases not matched to a gene: 6. The DNA for the CDR3 is TGCGCCAGCAGCTTGGCGACAGGGCCGAATAATGAAAAACTGTTTTTT. Translated, it gives CASSLATGPNNEKLFF. The variable domain in full, with the rest retrieved from reference TRBV5-1 and TRBJ1-4, is KAGVTQTPRYLIKTRGQQVTLSCSPISGHRSVSWYQQTPGQGLQFLFEYFSETQRNKGNFPGRFSGRQFSNSRSEMNVSTLELGDSALYLCASSLATGPNNEKLFFGSGTQLSVL.

A few counts support this clone. The V gene is TRBV10-3, the J gene TRBJ2-7; D ambiguous. Trimming stripped 3 bases from V and 2 bases from J, with 5 bases between. Germline values: CDR1 ENHRY, CDR2 SYGVKD. The CDR3 is 12 residues long. CDR3 residues: CAISDSTYEQYF. The CDR3 DNA sequence: TGTGCCATCAGTGACAGCACCTACGAGCAGTACTTC.

The V gene is TRBV5-3, the J gene TRBJ1-3; possible D gene TRBD1, 5 bases. TRBV5-3 is classed as an ORF, of uncertain function. The CDR3 is made up of 14 amino acids. Trimming left V 5 bases short and J 2 bases short, with 11 bases between. The CDR3, as DNA: TGTGCCAGAAGGCTGACAGCAACTGGAAACACCATATATTTT. This encodes CARRLTATGNTIYF.